The sequence of this T cell receptor (beta chain) was determined in a study of PD-1 blockade in classical Hodgkin lymphoma. Study observations and caveats: Reported findings placed baseline TCR diversity lower in newly diagnosed patients (compared with healthy donors).

V trimming: 6 bases; J trimming: 9 bases; junction bases outside the gene matches: 2. Per the germline V gene, CDR1 is SEHNR and CDR2 is FQNEAQ (reference sequence). The CDR3 sequence is 11 residues long. Time point here: newly diagnosed, previously untreated cHL patient sample. From thawed PBMCs, magnetic negative selection was used to isolate the CD8+ T cells. Worth noting for this clone: Its target is unknown.

The repertoire was sequenced with immunoSEQ multiplex PCR; TCRdb's copy has only in-frame clones and lacks some. The sample has around 2,000 clones, around three quarters seen once. The chain recombines TRBV7-9 with TRBJ2-1; 7 nucleotides match TRBD2. The sequence was obtained from a human donor with classical Hodgkin lymphoma. The sequencing input was CD8+ T cells from blood. This CDR3 is CASSQRGEQFF. The DNA of the CDR3 is TGTGCCAGCAGTCAGCGGGGTGAGCAGTTCTTC.